What follows is one TCR beta chain and its context. Libraries were prepared by immunoSEQ multiplex PCR; TCRdb keeps only in-frame clonotypes and omits some of them. The sample lists about 270,000 clones; about 88% were seen once. The data originate from a study of blood T cell repertoires in COVID-19. This CDR3 spans 14 amino acids. The germline CDR1 and CDR2 sequences are SGHNT and YYREEE (reference sequence). V was clipped by 4 bases and J by 3 bases, with 10 bases between them. Among Cohort 3 donors, those recovered had two negative PCRs, clearance, or symptom resolution. The rearrangement joins TRBV5-4 to TRBJ2-2; D is uncertain. The TCR originated in a woman aged 50 to 60 who had recovered from COVID-19. Sequences were obtained from PBMCs or T cells enriched from blood (not recorded which). CDR3 region: CASSLVTDTGELFF. In nucleotides, the CDR3 is TGTGCCAGCAGCCTTGTCACAGACACCGGGGAGCTGTTTTTT.